The clone carrying this T cell receptor beta chain was detected a few times. Its antigen is as yet unknown. V gave up 2 bases and J gave up 6 bases, with 13 bases separating them. The CDR3 totals 13 residues. Per germline, CDR1 GTSNPN and CDR2 SVGIG (reference sequence). Time point denoted: persistent/refractory GD, antithyroid drugs over 5 years with positive TRAb. From PBMCs, RNA was extracted and then used to make the TCR library. Patients came from an endocrinology department in Xi'an, China. This sample is drawn from a study of regulatory T cells in long-lasting Graves disease. Relying on iRepertoire HTBI primers and Arm-PCR of CDR3 regions, the team built TCR beta libraries. In TCRdb, the multiplex PCR reads were re-called with MiXCR into one record per CDR3 protein. The sample has approximately 350,000 distinct CDR3 sequences; about 23% are singletons. General study findings and limits: Persistent Graves' disease cases displayed lower TCR diversity than newly diagnosed ones. Authors noted too few samples as a limitation.

The TCR sequence derives from a woman in her thirties or forties with Graves disease. The specimen comprised peripheral blood mononuclear cells (PBMCs), sampled when the disease was refractory, from a patient treated with antithyroid drugs. The V call is TRBV30, the J call TRBJ2-5; D possibly matches TRBD1 or TRBD2 (5 bases each). The CDR3 protein is CAWSPERGKTQYF. The DNA of the CDR3 is TGTGCCTGGAGTCCCGAGAGGGGAAAGACCCAGTACTTC.